What follows is one TCR beta chain and its context. In the original analysis: Quantification of nucleated cells was approximated via reference gene primer amplification. Assay used: immunoSEQ multiplex PCR; TCRdb lists only in-frame clones, some missing. That table gives V, J and clone size, and the DNA gave D and trimming. The repertoire has over 200,000 clones, about 94% of them found once; the top ten carry 0.65% to 0.85%. This record belongs to a study of blood T cell repertoires in COVID-19. About the study: Material from acute and convalescent COVID-19 was sourced from the United States, Italy and Spain. PBMCs, B-cell-depleted T cells, or T cells provided the cDNA or gDNA that made up the material.

CDR1 and CDR2 from the germline V gene are PRHDT and FYEKMQ (reference sequence). The CDR3 length is 17 residues. J lost 2 bases, V lost 5 bases, and 10 bases had no gene match. The source is a man between 60 and 75 years old with COVID-19, enrolled during active disease. Sequencing was carried out using peripheral blood. The genes are TRBV13 and TRBJ1-1; 11 bases are shared with TRBD1. This CDR3 reads CASSPKYGQGANTEAFF. The CDR3 DNA follows: TGTGCCAGCAGCCCAAAATACGGACAGGGGGCAAACACTGAAGCTTTCTTT.